This TCR beta chain originates from a study of early T cells in non-severe SARS-CoV-2 infection. This clonotype was recorded a few times. V was trimmed by 0 bases and J by 7 bases, leaving 13 bases between them. The CDR3 sequence is 14 residues long. Germline V CDR1 and CDR2: SGHRS, YFSETQ. Each CDR3 protein gets one entry after TCRdb re-called the 5' RACE reads with MiXCR. The sample records 80,000 or so distinct CDR3 sequences, roughly an eighth being singletons. Sequencing input: whole blood. The chain is built from TRBV5-1 and TRBJ1-2; possible D gene TRBD1, 6 bases. The receptor was isolated from an adult who was a healthcare worker with PCR-confirmed SARS-CoV-2 infection or an uninfected control (not recorded which). CDR3 coding DNA: TGCGCCAGCAGCTTGGAAGTGCAGGGGTCTGGCTACACCTTC. It translates to CASSLEVQGSGYTF.